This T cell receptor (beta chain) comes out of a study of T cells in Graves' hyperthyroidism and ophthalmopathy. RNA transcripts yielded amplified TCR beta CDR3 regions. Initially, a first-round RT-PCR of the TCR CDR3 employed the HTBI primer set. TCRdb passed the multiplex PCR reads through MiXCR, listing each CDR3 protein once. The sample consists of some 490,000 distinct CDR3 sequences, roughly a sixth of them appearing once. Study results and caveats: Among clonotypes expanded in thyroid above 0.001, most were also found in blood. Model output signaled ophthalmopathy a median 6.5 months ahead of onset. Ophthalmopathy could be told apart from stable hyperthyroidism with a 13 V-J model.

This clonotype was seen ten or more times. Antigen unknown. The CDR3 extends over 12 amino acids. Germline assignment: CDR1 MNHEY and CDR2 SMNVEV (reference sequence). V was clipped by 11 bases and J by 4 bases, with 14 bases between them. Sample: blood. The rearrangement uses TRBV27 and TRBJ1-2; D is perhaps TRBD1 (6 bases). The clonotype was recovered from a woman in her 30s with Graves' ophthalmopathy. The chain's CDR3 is CASKGGSYGYTF. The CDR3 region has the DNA TGTGCCTCGAAAGGGGGTAGCTATGGCTACACCTTC.